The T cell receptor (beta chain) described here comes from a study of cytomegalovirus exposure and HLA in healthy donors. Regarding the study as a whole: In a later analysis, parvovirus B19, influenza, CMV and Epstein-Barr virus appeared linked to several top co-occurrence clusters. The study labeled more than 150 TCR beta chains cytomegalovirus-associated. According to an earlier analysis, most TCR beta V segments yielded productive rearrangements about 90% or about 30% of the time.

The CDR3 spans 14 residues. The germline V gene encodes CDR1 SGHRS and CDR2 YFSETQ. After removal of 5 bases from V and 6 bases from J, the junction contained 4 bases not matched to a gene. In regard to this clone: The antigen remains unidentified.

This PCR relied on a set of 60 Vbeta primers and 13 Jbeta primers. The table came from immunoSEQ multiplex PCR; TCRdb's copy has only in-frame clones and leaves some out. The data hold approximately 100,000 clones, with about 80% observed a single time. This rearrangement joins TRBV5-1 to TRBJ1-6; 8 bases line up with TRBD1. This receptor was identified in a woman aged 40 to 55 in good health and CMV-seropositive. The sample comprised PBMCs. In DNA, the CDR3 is TGCGCCAGCAGAGATGGACAGGGTAATTCACCCCTCCACTTT. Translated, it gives CASRDGQGNSPLHF. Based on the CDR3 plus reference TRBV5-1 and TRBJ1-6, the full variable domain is KAGVTQTPRYLIKTRGQQVTLSCSPISGHRSVSWYQQTPGQGLQFLFEYFSETQRNKGNFPGRFSGRQFSNSRSEMNVSTLELGDSALYLCASRDGQGNSPLHFGNGTRLTVT.